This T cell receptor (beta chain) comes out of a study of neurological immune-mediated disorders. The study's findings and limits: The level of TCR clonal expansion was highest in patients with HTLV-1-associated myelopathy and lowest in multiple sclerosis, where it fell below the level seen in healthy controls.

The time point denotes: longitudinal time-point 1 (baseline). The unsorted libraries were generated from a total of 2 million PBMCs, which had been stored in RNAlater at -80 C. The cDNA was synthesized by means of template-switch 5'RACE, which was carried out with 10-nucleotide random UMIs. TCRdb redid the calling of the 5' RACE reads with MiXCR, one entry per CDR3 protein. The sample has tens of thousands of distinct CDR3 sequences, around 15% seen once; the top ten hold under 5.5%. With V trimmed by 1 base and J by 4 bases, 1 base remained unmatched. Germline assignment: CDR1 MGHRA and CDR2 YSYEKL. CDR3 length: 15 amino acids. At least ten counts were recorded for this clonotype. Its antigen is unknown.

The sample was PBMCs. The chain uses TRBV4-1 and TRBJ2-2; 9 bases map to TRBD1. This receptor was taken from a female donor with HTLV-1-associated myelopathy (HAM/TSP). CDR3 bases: TGCGCCAGCAGCCAAGGACAGGGGGGCACCGGGGAGCTGTTTTTT. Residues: CASSQGQGGTGELFF.